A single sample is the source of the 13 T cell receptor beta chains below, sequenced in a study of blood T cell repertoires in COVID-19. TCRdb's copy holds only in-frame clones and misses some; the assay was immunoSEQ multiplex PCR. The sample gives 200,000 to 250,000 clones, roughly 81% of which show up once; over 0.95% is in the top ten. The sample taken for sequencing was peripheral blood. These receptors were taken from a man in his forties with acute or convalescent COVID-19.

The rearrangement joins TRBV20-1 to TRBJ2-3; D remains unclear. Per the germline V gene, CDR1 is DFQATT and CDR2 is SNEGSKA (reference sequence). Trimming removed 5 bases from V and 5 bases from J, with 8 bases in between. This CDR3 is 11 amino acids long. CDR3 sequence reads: CSAASGDTQYF. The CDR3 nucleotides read TGCAGTGCTGCCTCAGGAGATACGCAGTATTTT.

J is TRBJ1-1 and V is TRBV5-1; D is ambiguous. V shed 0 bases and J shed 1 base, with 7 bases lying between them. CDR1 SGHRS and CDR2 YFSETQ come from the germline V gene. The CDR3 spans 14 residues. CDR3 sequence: CASSLATGNTEAFF. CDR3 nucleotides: TGCGCCAGCAGCTTGGCCACGGGGAACACTGAAGCTTTCTTT. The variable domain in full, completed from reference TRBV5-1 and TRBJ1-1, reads KAGVTQTPRYLIKTRGQQVTLSCSPISGHRSVSWYQQTPGQGLQFLFEYFSETQRNKGNFPGRFSGRQFSNSRSEMNVSTLELGDSALYLCASSLATGNTEAFFGQGTRLTVV.

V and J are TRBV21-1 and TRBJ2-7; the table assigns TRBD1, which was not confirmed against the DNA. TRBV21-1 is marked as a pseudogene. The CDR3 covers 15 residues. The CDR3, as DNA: TGTGCCAGCAGCACCCGGACAGTAGTCTCCTACGAGCAGTACTTC. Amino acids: CASSTRTVVSYEQYF.

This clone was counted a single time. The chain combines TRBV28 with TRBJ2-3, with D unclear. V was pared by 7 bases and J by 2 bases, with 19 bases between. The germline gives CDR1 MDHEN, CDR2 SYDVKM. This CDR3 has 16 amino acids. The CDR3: CASTTPLGLNTDTQYF. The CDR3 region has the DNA TGTGCCAGCACTACACCCTTGGGCCTCAACACAGATACGCAGTATTTT. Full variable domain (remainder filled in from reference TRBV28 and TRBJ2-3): DVKVTQSSRYLVKRTGEKVFLECVQDMDHENMFWYRQDPGLGLRLIYFSYDVKMKEKGDIPEGYSVSREKKERFSLILESASTNQTSMYLCASTTPLGLNTDTQYFGPGTRLTVL.

As DNA, the CDR3 is TGTGCCAGTAGTACCCGTTCCGGGGGGAGCTCAGATACGCAGTATTTT. It codes for CASSTRSGGSSDTQYF. The genes are TRBV19 and TRBJ2-3; 7 positions agree with TRBD2. Germline CDR1 and CDR2: LNHDA and SQIVND (reference sequence). The ends lost 4 bases at V and 4 bases at J; junction bases unmatched: 11. The CDR3 has 16 residues.

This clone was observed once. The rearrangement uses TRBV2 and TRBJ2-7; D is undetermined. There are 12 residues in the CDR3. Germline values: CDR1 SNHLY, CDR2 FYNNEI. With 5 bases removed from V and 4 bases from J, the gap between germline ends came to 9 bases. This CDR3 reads CASSSDSYEQYF. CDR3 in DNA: TGTGCCAGCAGTTCCGACTCGTACGAGCAGTACTTC. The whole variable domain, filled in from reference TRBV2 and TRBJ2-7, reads EPEVTQTPSHQVTQMGQEVILRCVPISNHLYFYWYRQILGQKVEFLVSFYNNEISEKSEIFDDQFSVERPDGSNFTLKIRSTKLEDSAMYFCASSSDSYEQYFGPGTRLTVT.

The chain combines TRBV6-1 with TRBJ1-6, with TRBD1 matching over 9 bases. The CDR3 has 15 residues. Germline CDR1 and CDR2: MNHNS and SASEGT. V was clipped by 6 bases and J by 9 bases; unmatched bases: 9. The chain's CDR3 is CASRGGQGKTSPLHF. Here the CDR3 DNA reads TGTGCCAGCAGGGGAGGACAGGGGAAGACTTCACCCCTCCACTTT.

DNA of the CDR3: TGTGCCTGGAGCACCAGCGGGGGCAATGAGCAGTTCTTC. Translation gives CAWSTSGGNEQFF. The genes are TRBV30 and TRBJ2-1; 8 nucleotides align to TRBD2. In germline, CDR1 is GTSNPN, CDR2 SVGIG (reference sequence). The CDR3 totals 13 residues. Losses at the gene ends were 3 bases for V and 6 bases for J; bases not matched to a gene: 4.

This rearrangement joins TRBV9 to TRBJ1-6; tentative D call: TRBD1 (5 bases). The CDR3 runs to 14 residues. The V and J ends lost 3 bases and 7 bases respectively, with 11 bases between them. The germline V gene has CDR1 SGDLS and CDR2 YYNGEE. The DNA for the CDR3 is TGTGCCAGCAGCGGGGGGAGGGAGAATTCACCCCTCCACTTT. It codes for CASSGGRENSPLHF. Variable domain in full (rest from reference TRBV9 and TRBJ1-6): DSGVTQTPKHLITATGQRVTLRCSPRSGDLSVYWYQQSLDQGLQFLIQYYNGEERAKGNILERFSAQQFPDLHSELNLSSLELGDSALYFCASSGGRENSPLHFGNGTRLTVT.

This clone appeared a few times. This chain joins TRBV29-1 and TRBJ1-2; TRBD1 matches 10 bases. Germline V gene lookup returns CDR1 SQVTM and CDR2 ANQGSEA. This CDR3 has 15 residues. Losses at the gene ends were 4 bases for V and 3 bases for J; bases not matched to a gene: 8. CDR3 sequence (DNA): TGCAGCGTTGGGGACAGGGGAGGCCCGCACTATGGCTACACCTTC. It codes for CSVGDRGGPHYGYTF.

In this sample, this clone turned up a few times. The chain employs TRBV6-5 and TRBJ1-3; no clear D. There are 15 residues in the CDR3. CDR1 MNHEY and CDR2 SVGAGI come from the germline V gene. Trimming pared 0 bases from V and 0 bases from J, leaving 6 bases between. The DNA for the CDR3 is TGTGCCAGCAGTTACTCGGCATCCTCTGGAAACACCATATATTTT. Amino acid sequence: CASSYSASSGNTIYF.

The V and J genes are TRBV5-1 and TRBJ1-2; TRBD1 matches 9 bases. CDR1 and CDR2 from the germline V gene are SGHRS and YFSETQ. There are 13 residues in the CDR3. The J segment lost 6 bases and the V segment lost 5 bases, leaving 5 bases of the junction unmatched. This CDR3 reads CASSFGQGNGYTF. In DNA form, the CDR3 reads TGCGCCAGCAGTTTCGGACAGGGGAATGGCTACACCTTC. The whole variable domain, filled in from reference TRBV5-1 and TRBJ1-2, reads KAGVTQTPRYLIKTRGQQVTLSCSPISGHRSVSWYQQTPGQGLQFLFEYFSETQRNKGNFPGRFSGRQFSNSRSEMNVSTLELGDSALYLCASSFGQGNGYTFGSGTRLTVV.

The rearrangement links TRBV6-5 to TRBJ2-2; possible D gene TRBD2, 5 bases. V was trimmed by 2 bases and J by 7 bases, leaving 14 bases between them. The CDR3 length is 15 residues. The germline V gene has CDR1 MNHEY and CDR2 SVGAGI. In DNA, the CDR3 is TGTGCCAGCAGTTACCGCAGTCCGGGGATCGGGGAGCTGTTTTTT. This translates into CASSYRSPGIGELFF.